This TCR beta chain emerged from a study of shared clonotypes between healthy human individuals. Germline values: CDR1 WSHSY, CDR2 SAAADI. CDR3 length: 17 residues. Trimming shortened V by 3 bases and J by 1 base, and 17 bases separated the two germline ends. Measured with immunoSEQ multiplex PCR; TCRdb has only the in-frame clones, and not every one. Found here are over a million clones, roughly 97% of them singletons; the top ten hold roughly 1.2%. This clonotype was sampled from a young man in good health. The gene calls are TRBV10-2 and TRBJ2-3, with a weak D call TRBD1 (6 bases). Sequences were obtained from naive CD4+ T cells sorted from blood. This sample's subset: CD45RA+ positively selected. In DNA form, the CDR3 reads TGCGCCAGCAGTGATGGGGGCAAAAAAAGGGGCACAGATACGCAGTATTTT. Its translation: CASSDGGKKRGTDTQYF.